The 21 T cell receptor beta chains presented below share a single source sample, sequenced in a study of T cells in Graves' hyperthyroidism and ophthalmopathy. RNA transcripts gave rise to amplified TCR beta CDR3 regions. In the first-round RT-PCR of the TCR CDR3, the HTBI primer set was used. TCRdb re-called the multiplex PCR reads through MiXCR, storing one row per CDR3 protein. The sample contains around 760,000 distinct CDR3 sequences, about a third of which appear only once. What was sequenced was blood. These TCRs come from a woman aged 40-49 years with Graves' hyperthyroidism.

This clonotype occurred many times. This chain links TRBV10-3 with TRBJ1-2; no clear D. In germline, CDR1 is ENHRY, CDR2 SYGVKD. The CDR3 sequence is 13 residues long. Trimming left V 4 bases short and J 0 bases short, with 6 bases between. CDR3 sequence: CAISGSPNYGYTF. CDR3 DNA sequence: TGTGCCATCAGTGGCAGCCCTAACTATGGCTACACCTTC.

This clonotype was seen many times. The rearrangement links TRBV19 to TRBJ1-6; D may be TRBD1 (6 bases). The CDR3 sequence is 13 residues long. With 5 bases removed from V and 6 bases from J, the gap between germline ends came to 8 bases. The germline CDR1 and CDR2 sequences are LNHDA and SQIVND (reference sequence). The CDR3 sequence: CASSWTVNSPLHF. CDR3 nucleotides: TGTGCCAGTAGTTGGACAGTTAATTCACCCCTCCACTTT.

Comment on this clonotype: An end of the junction differs from the germline gene, which may be a read error. V usage is TRBV7-8 and J usage is TRBJ2-7; 11 nucleotides line up with TRBD2. Per germline, CDR1 SGHVS and CDR2 FQNEAQ. This CDR3 has 15 amino acids. The CDR3 DNA follows: TGTGCCGGCAGCTCAAGGACTAGCGGGTCCTACGAGCAGTACTTC. Its translation is CAGSSRTSGSYEQYF.

In its sample, this clonotype was seen a few times. The V and J genes are TRBV15 and TRBJ1-4; 7 nucleotides match TRBD1. This CDR3 is 16 amino acids long. Germline V CDR1 and CDR2: LNHNV, YYDKDF (reference sequence). The ends lost 1 base at V and 2 bases at J; junction bases unmatched: 4. CDR3 sequence reads: CATSRGSGGTNEKLFF. The CDR3 DNA reads TGTGCCACCAGCAGAGGGTCAGGGGGGACTAATGAAAAACTGTTTTTT.

The chain is built from TRBV19 and TRBJ1-5; the match to TRBD1 covers 10 bases. The CDR3 is made up of 14 amino acids. The V gene end was trimmed by 3 bases and the J gene end by 6 bases; junction bases not matched to a gene: 2. Germline V gene lookup returns CDR1 LNHDA and CDR2 SQIVND (reference sequence). CDR3 sequence (DNA): TGTGCCAGTAGTATGACAGGGGGCTCTCAGCCCCAGCATTTT. Protein product: CASSMTGGSQPQHF.

This chain connects TRBV3-1 to TRBJ2-7, with unresolved D. In germline, CDR1 is LGHDT, CDR2 YNNKEL (reference sequence). V was pared by 2 bases and J by 6 bases, with 8 bases between. The CDR3 loop spans 12 amino acids. The CDR3 spells CASSQSDREQYF. As DNA, the CDR3 is TGTGCCAGCAGCCAATCCGACCGCGAGCAGTACTTC.

Notes on this clonotype: One end of the junction does not line up with germline, which may come from a read error. This rearrangement joins TRBV7-8 to TRBJ1-2; TRBD1 aligns across 8 bases. The CDR3 contains 15 residues. CDR1 is SGHVS and CDR2 is FQNEAQ in the germline V gene. CDR3 in DNA: TGTGCCAGCAGCTTAGGACAGCGACAGGGGTACCCTCCCCACTTC. Residues: CASSLGQRQGYPPHF.

The J gene is TRBJ1-1, the V gene TRBV2; D perhaps matches TRBD1 (5 bases). The CDR3 spans 14 residues. Trimming left V 7 bases short and J 5 bases short, with 17 bases between. Germline loops: CDR1 SNHLY, CDR2 FYNNEI. The CDR3 DNA reads as TGTGCCAGCACCTGGGGGGACGGAGGAACTGAAGCTTTCTTT. This codes for CASTWGDGGTEAFF.

This clonotype was seen many times. The chain carries TRBV10-3 and TRBJ2-2, with 7 positions matching TRBD1. CDR3 length: 16 residues. The V gene end was trimmed by 6 bases and the J gene end by 2 bases; junction bases not matched to a gene: 9. Germline V gene data show CDR1 as ENHRY and CDR2 as SYGVKD. This CDR3 is CAIRTVRDSNTGELFF. The CDR3 region has the DNA TGTGCCATCAGGACAGTGAGGGACAGCAACACCGGGGAGCTGTTTTTT.

This clonotype has just a few counts. CDR3 sequence: CASSLYSGTTF. For the CDR3, the DNA is TGTGCCAGCAGCCTCTACAGTGGTACCACCTTC. The J gene is TRBJ1-2, the V gene TRBV5-6; D ambiguous. Trimming shortened V by 4 bases and J by 13 bases, and 14 bases separated the two germline ends. The CDR3 sequence is 11 residues long. From germline, CDR1 is SGHDT and CDR2 YYEEEE.

This clonotype occurred many times. The chain recombines TRBV7-9 with TRBJ2-5; TRBD2 aligns across 14 bases. In germline, CDR1 is SEHNR, CDR2 FQNEAQ (reference sequence). The length of the CDR3 is 15 residues. Trimming took 5 bases from V and 2 from J; bases not matched to a gene: 1. CDR3 loop: CASSGTSGGQETQYF. In nucleotides, the CDR3 is TGTGCCAGCAGCGGGACTAGCGGGGGACAAGAGACCCAGTACTTC.

In this sample, this clonotype turned up a few times. This sequence may be a read error, since a much larger clone differs from it by one base. This chain joins TRBV10-3 and TRBJ1-2; no definite D call. This CDR3 has 14 amino acids. Germline loops: CDR1 ENHRY, CDR2 SYGVKD. Trimming removed 6 bases at V and 3 bases at J, with 14 bases between. For the CDR3, the DNA is TGTGCCATCAGAGGGCAGAGTGGGGACTATGGCTACACCTTC. This codes for CAIRGQSGDYGYTF.

This clonotype was counted between two and nine times. The chain recombines TRBV11-3 with TRBJ1-1, with TRBD1 matching 11 bases. Germline lookup yields CDR1 SGHNT and CDR2 YENEEA. The CDR3 contains 17 residues. V lost 5 bases, J lost 0 bases, and 8 bases stayed unmatched. The CDR3 region has the DNA TGTGCCAGCAGCGCTGGACAGGGGGCTGGAGTGAACACTGAAGCTTTCTTT. Amino acid sequence: CASSAGQGAGVNTEAFF.

The chain has TRBV4-1 and TRBJ2-2; 9 bases align to TRBD2. The germline V gene has CDR1 MGHRA and CDR2 YSYEKL. The trim removed 2 bases at V and 4 bases at J, leaving 8 bases unmatched. CDR3 length equals 17 residues. CDR3 in DNA: TGCGCCAGCAGCCAACACGGGCTAGCGGGGACCACCGGGGAGCTGTTTTTT. Residues: CASSQHGLAGTTGELFF.

Ten or more counts support this clonotype. V and J are TRBV19 and TRBJ1-1; D is unclear. Trimming took off 3 bases at V and 6 bases at J, with 8 bases between the two ends. The CDR3 is 12 amino acids. Per germline, CDR1 LNHDA and CDR2 SQIVND (reference sequence). The CDR3 reads CASSIERAEAFF. CDR3 nucleotides: TGTGCCAGTAGTATTGAGCGGGCTGAAGCTTTCTTT.

This clonotype was recorded a few times. This chain links TRBV6-5 with TRBJ2-5, with no clear D. V was shortened by 0 bases and J by 1 base, with 9 bases between the two germline ends. In germline, CDR1 is MNHEY, CDR2 SVGAGI. This CDR3 has 15 amino acids. The CDR3 DNA sequence: TGTGCCAGCAGTTACTCGGGCGGATCCCAAGAGACCCAGTACTTC. This translates into CASSYSGGSQETQYF.

This clonotype appeared many times. The V call is TRBV4-3, the J call TRBJ2-7; D may be TRBD2 (5 bases). The CDR3 has 15 amino acids. Trimming removed 3 bases from V and 2 bases from J, with 14 bases in between. In germline, CDR1 is LGHNA, CDR2 YSLEER. The DNA for the CDR3 is TGCGCCAGCAGCCATGCGGCGGACTCCACCTACGAGCAGTACTTC. Translation gives CASSHAADSTYEQYF.

The J gene is TRBJ2-1, the V gene TRBV19, with D possibly called TRBD1 or TRBD2 (6 bases each). V was cut by 9 bases and J by 9 bases, with 18 bases left in between. The CDR3 runs to 13 residues. Germline V gene lookup returns CDR1 LNHDA and CDR2 SQIVND (reference sequence). This chain's CDR3 is CASSRWGAGEQFF. In nucleotides, the CDR3 is TGTGCCAGCAGTCGGTGGGGGGCGGGTGAGCAGTTCTTC.

The sample holds many counts of this clonotype. The chain combines TRBV24-1 with TRBJ2-5; TRBD1 aligns across 8 bases. This CDR3 spans 14 amino acids. Germline trimming cut 2 bases from V and 7 bases from J; bases unmatched to any gene: 5. In germline, CDR1 is KGHDR, CDR2 SFDVKD. Here the CDR3 DNA reads TGTGCCACCAGTGATTCCGAACAGGGGGGGACCCAGTACTTC. Encoded protein: CATSDSEQGGTQYF.

The gene calls are TRBV19 and TRBJ1-2, with 7 bases that match TRBD1. Trimming removed 3 bases from V and 5 bases from J; junction bases left unmatched: 9. CDR3 length: 15 residues. Germline lookup yields CDR1 LNHDA and CDR2 SQIVND (reference sequence). The CDR3 spells CASSISPQGGYGYTF. Written as DNA, the CDR3 is TGTGCCAGTAGTATTAGTCCGCAGGGGGGTTATGGCTACACCTTC.

This clonotype was recorded a few times. This chain links TRBV6-5 with TRBJ2-2, with no clear D. V was shortened by 6 bases and J by 7 bases, with 9 bases between the two germline ends. This CDR3 is built from 12 residues. Germline V gene sequence: CDR1 MNHEY, CDR2 SVGAGI. The CDR3 region has the DNA TGTGCCAGCAGATCGATTCTCGGGGAGCTGTTTTTT. Encoded protein: CASRSILGELFF.